This T cell receptor beta chain stems from a study of breast tumors, draining lymph nodes, adjacent tissues. With regard to this clonotype: Its antigen is unknown. This may arise from a read error, as a much more abundant clone is one base away.

Breast cancer patients provided tissue from their axillary draining lymph nodes. General observations from the study: That most tumor T cells come from lymph nodes remained unproven. Most tumor T cells seemingly derive from lymph node, then expand in tumor. Tumors had less TCR diversity than lymph nodes, more than nontumor tissue.

TCRdb called the multiplex PCR reads again in MiXCR, with one record for every CDR3 protein. The profile shows some 110,000 distinct CDR3 sequences, around 30% of them singletons. The specimen was axillary lymph node tissue. This clonotype originated in a female donor with breast cancer. Some clones in this sample may be carry-over from other donors' samples.

The DNA for the CDR3 is TGCGCCGGCCCAAACGGACTAGCGGGGTACCAGCAGTACTTC. Translating it yields CAGPNGLAGYQQYF. The genes are TRBV10-1 and TRBJ2-7, with TRBD2 identical over 12 bases. The CDR3 consists of 14 residues. J was trimmed by 8 bases and V by 11 bases; bases with no gene match: 13. The germline V gene has CDR1 WNHNN and CDR2 SYGVQD (reference sequence).